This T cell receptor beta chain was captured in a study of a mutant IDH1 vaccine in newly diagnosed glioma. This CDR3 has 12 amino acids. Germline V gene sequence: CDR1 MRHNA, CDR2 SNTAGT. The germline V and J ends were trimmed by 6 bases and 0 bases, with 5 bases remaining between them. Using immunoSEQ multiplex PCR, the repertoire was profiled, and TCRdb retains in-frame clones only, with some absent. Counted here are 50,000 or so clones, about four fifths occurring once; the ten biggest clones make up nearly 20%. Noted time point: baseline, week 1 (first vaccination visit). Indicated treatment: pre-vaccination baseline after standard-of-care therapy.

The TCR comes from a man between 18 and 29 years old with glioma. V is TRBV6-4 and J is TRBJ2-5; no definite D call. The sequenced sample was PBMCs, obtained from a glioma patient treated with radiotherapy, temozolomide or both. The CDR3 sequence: CASRPYQETQYF. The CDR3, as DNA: TGTGCCAGCAGGCCGTACCAAGAGACCCAGTACTTC.